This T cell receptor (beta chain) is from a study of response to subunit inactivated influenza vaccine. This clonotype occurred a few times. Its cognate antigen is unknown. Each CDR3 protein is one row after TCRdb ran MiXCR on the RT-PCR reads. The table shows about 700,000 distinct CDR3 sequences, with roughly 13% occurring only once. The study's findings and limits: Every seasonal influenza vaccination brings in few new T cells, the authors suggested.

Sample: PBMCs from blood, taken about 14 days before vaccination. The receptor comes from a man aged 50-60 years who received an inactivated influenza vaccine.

CDR3 DNA sequence: TGTGCCACCAGTGATTCCCCTACCTCGGACAGGGGGCGGTTTGGTGAGCAGTTCTTC. Protein product: CATSDSPTSDRGRFGEQFF. V usage is TRBV24-1 and J usage is TRBJ2-1, with 11 bases aligning to TRBD1. This CDR3 has 19 amino acids. V gave up 2 bases and J gave up 9 bases; unmatched junction bases: 17. CDR1 KGHDR and CDR2 SFDVKD come from the germline V gene.